This T cell receptor beta chain was documented in a study of blood T cell repertoires in COVID-19. TCRdb keeps only in-frame clones here, not all; method: immunoSEQ multiplex PCR. The sample includes some 120,000 clones, around four fifths of them seen just once. V was clipped by 7 bases and J by 10 bases; unmatched bases: 8. Germline assignment: CDR1 SEHNR and CDR2 FQNEAQ (reference sequence). The CDR3 covers 13 residues. The chain is built from TRBV7-9 and TRBJ1-4; 8 bases match TRBD1. What was sequenced was peripheral blood. The sequence was obtained from a man in his sixties or seventies with active or convalescent COVID-19. CDR3 loop: CASTPDREGKLFF. For the CDR3, the DNA is TGTGCCAGCACCCCGGACAGGGAGGGAAAACTGTTTTTT.